The source of this TCR beta chain is a study of blood T cell repertoires in COVID-19. Germline values: CDR1 SGHNT, CDR2 YYREEE (reference sequence). The CDR3 contains 15 residues. The V and J ends lost 5 bases and 4 bases, in that order; junction bases with no gene match: 9. Original processing methods: Cell counts per sample came from amplifying reference gene primers. The data were produced by immunoSEQ multiplex PCR, yet TCRdb's version contains in-frame clones alone and is incomplete. V, J and clone size derive from that table, while D and trimming were established from the DNA sequence. The sample records a few hundred thousand clones, about 89% being singletons.

The chain has TRBV5-4 and TRBJ1-2; 9 bases align to TRBD1. This TCR was recovered from a middle-aged man who had recovered from COVID-19. Sequenced sample: peripheral blood. CDR3 region: CASSRTTGGAYGYTF. The CDR3 nucleotides are TGTGCCAGCAGTAGAACCACAGGGGGCGCCTATGGCTACACCTTC. The variable domain in full, completed from reference TRBV5-4 and TRBJ1-2, reads ETGVTQSPTHLIKTRGQQVTLRCSSQSGHNTVSWYQQALGQGPQFIFQYYREEENGRGNFPPRFSGLQFPNYSSELNVNALELDDSALYLCASSRTTGGAYGYTFGSGTRLTVV.